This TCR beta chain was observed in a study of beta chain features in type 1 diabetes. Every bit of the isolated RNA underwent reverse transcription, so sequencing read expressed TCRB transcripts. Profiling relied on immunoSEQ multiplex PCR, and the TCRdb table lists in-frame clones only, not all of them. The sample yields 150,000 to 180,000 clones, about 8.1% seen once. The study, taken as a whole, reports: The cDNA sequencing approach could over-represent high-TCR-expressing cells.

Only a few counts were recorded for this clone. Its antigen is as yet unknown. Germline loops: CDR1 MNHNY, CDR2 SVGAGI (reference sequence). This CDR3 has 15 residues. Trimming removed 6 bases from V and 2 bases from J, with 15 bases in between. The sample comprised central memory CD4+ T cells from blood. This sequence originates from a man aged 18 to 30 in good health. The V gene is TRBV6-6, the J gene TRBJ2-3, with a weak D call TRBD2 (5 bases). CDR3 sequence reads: CASSMTDSPTDTQYF. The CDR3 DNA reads TGTGCCAGCAGCATGACGGACTCCCCCACAGATACGCAGTATTTT.